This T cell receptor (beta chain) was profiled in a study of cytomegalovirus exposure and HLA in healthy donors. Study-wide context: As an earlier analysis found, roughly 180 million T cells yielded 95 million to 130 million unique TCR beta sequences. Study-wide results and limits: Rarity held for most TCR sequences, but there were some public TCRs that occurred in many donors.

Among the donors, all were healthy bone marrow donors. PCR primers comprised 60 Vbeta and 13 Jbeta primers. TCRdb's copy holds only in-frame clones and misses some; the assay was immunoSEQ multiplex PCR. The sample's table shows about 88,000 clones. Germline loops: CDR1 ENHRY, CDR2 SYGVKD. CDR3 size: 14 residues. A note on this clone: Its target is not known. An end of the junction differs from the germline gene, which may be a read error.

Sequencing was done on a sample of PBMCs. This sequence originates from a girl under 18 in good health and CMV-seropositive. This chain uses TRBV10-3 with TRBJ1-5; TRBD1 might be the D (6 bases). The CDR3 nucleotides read TGTGCCATCAGTACGGGACGGGACAATCAGCACCAGCATTTT. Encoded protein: CAISTGRDNQHQHF.